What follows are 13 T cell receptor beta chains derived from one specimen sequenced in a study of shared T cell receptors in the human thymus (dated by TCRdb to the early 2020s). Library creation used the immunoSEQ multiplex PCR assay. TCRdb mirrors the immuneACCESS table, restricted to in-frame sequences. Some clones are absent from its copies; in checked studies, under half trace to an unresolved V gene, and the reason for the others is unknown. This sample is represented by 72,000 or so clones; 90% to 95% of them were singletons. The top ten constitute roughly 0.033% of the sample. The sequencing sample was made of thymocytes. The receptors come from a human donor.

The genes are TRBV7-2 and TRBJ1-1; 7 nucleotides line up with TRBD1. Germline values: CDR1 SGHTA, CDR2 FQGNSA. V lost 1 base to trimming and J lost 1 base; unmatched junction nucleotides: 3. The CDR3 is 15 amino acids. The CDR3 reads CASSLGGTENTEAFF. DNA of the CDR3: TGTGCCAGCAGCTTAGGGGGGACAGAGAACACTGAAGCTTTCTTT.

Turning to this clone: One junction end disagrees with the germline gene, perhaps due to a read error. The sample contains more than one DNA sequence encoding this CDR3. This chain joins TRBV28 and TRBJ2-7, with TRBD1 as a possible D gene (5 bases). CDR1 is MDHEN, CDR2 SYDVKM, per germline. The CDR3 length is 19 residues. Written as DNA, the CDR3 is TGCGCCAGCAGTTTTATTCAGGTAGGGGCCGCAAAAGGATACTACGAGCAGTACTTC. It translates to CASSFIQVGAAKGYYEQYF.

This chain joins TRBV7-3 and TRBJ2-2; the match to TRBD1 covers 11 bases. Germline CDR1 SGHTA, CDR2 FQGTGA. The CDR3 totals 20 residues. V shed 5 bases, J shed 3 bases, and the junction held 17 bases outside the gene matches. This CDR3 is CASSDSLGTGGFLDTGELFF. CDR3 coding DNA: TGTGCCAGCAGCGACAGTCTAGGGACAGGGGGTTTCCTGGACACCGGGGAGCTGTTTTTT.

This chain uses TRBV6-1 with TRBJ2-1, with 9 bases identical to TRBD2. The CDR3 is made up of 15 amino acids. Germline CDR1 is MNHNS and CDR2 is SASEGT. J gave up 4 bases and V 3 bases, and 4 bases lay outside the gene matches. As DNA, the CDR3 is TGTGCCAGCAGTGACCGGACTAGCGTTTACAATGAGCAGTTCTTC. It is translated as CASSDRTSVYNEQFF.

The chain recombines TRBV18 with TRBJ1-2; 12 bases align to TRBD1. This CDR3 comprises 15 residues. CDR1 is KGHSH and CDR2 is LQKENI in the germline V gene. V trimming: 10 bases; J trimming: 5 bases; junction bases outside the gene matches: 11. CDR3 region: CATPGTGGAEYGYTF. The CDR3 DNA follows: TGTGCCACGCCCGGGACAGGGGGCGCAGAGTATGGCTACACCTTC.

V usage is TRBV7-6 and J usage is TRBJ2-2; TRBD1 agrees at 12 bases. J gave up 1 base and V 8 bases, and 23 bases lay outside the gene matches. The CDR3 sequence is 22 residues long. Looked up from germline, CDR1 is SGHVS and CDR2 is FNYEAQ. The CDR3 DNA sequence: TGTGCCAGCCGACCCGGGACAGGGGGCTCGTTCAGACTCGCCCAGAACACCGGGGAGCTGTTTTTT. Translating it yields CASRPGTGGSFRLAQNTGELFF.

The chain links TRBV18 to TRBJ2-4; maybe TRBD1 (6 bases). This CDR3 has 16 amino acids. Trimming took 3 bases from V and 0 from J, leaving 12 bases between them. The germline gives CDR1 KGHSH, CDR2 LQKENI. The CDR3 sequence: CASSPVSGVAKNIQYF. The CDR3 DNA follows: TGTGCCAGCTCACCGGTGTCAGGGGTAGCCAAAAACATTCAGTACTTC.

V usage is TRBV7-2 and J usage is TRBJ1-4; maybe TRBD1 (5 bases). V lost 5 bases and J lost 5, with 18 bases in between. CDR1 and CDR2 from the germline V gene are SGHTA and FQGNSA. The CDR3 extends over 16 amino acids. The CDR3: CASSQKGFRGNEKLFF. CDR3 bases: TGTGCCAGCAGCCAAAAGGGGTTTCGTGGGAATGAAAAACTGTTTTTT.

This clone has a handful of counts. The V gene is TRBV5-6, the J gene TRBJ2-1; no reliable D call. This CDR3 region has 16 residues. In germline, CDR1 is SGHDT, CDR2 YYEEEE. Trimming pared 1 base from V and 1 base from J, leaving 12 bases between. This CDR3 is CASSLLQLSSYNEQFF. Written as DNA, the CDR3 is TGTGCCAGCAGCTTGCTACAGCTTTCTTCCTACAATGAGCAGTTCTTC.

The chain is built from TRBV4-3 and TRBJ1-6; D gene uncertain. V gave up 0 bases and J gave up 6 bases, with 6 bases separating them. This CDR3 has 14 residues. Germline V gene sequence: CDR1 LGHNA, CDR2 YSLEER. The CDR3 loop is CASSQEGGNSPLHF. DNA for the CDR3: TGCGCCAGCAGCCAAGAAGGTGGTAATTCACCCCTCCACTTT.

The CDR3 DNA reads TGTGCCAGCAGCTTATACTTCACTAGCGGGGTTAGTGGGGAGCTGTTTTTT. Protein product: CASSLYFTSGVSGELFF. The rearrangement links TRBV7-2 to TRBJ2-2; 10 bases map to TRBD2. V gave up 2 bases and J gave up 8 bases; unmatched junction bases: 11. Per germline, CDR1 SGHTA and CDR2 FQGNSA. The CDR3 is 17 residues long.

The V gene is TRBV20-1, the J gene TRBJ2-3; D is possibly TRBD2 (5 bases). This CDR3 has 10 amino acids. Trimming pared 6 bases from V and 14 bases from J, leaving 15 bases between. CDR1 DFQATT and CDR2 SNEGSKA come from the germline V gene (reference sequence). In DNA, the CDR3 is TGCAGTGCCAGGAATCACGGGGTGTATTTT. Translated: CSARNHGVYF.

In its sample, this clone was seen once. CDR3 sequence (DNA): TGTGCCAGCTCACCACACTCGCTAGCGGGGGGGCCTTCCGGGCTGATTCGGAATGAGCAGTTCTTC. Its translation is CASSPHSLAGGPSGLIRNEQFF. The chain carries TRBV18 and TRBJ2-1, with 12 bases aligning to TRBD2. This CDR3 has 22 residues. Trimming removed 1 base from V and 7 bases from J; junction bases left unmatched: 23. Per germline, CDR1 KGHSH and CDR2 LQKENI.